The clone carrying this T cell receptor beta chain was counted between two and nine times. A single record per CDR3 protein comes from TCRdb applying MiXCR to the 5' RACE reads. The repertoire holds about 98,000 distinct CDR3 sequences, with 13% to 15% as singletons. These data come from a study of early T cells in non-severe SARS-CoV-2 infection. This receptor was taken from an adult who was a healthcare worker with PCR-confirmed SARS-CoV-2 infection or an uninfected control (not recorded which). The sample consisted of whole blood.

The CDR3 coding sequence is TGCGCCAGCAGCTTGGGGGGGCAGAGCAATCAGCCCCAGCATTTT. Encoded protein: CASSLGGQSNQPQHF. The genes are TRBV5-1 and TRBJ1-5; maybe TRBD1 (6 bases). CDR3 length equals 15 residues. CDR1 and CDR2 from the germline V gene are SGHRS and YFSETQ. Trimming stripped 0 bases from V and 1 base from J, with 8 bases between.